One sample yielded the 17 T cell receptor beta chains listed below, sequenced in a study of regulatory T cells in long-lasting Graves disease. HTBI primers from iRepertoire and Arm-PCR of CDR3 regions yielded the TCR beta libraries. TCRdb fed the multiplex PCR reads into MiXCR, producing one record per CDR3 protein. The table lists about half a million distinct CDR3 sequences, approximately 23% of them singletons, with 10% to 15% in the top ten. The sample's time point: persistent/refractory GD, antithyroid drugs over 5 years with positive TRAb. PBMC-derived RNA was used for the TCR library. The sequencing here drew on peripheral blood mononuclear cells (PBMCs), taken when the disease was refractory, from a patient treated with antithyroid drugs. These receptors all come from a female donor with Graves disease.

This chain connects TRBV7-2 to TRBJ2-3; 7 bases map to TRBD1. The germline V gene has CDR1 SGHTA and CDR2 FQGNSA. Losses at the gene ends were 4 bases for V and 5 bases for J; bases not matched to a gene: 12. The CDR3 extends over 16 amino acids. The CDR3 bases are TGTGCCAGCAGCTCCTCCGGGACAGAGAGGGGAGATACGCAGTATTTT. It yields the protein CASSSSGTERGDTQYF. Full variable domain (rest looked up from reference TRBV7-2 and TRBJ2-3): GAGVSQSPSNKVTEKGKDVELRCDPISGHTALYWYRQSLGQGLEFLIYFQGNSAPDKSGLPSDRFSAERTGGSVSTLTIQRTQQEDSAVYLCASSSSGTERGDTQYFGPGTRLTVL.

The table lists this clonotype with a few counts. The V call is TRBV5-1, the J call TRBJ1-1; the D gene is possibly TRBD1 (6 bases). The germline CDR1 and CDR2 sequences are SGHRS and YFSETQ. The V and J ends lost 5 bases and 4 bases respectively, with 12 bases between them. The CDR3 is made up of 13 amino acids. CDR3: CASSSQGTTEAFF. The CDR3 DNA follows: TGCGCCAGCAGTTCTCAGGGGACCACTGAAGCTTTCTTT.

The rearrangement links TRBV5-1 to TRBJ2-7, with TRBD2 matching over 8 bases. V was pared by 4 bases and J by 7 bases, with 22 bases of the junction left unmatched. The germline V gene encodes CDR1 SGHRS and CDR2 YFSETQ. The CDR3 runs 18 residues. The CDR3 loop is CASSPHSRILAVEGEQYF. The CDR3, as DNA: TGCGCCAGCAGCCCACATAGCCGAATACTAGCGGTCGAGGGGGAGCAGTACTTC. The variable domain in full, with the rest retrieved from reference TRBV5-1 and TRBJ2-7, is KAGVTQTPRYLIKTRGQQVTLSCSPISGHRSVSWYQQTPGQGLQFLFEYFSETQRNKGNFPGRFSGRQFSNSRSEMNVSTLELGDSALYLCASSPHSRILAVEGEQYFGPGTRLTVT.

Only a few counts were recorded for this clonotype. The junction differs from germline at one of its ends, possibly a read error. The CDR3 DNA reads as TGCAGTGCTAGAGATGCTGACAGGGGGCACGAGCAGTGCTTC. It translates to CSARDADRGHEQCF. The chain employs TRBV20-1 and TRBJ2-7; TRBD1 aligns across 10 bases. CDR1 DFQATT and CDR2 SNEGSKA come from the germline V gene (reference sequence). This CDR3 is built from 14 residues.

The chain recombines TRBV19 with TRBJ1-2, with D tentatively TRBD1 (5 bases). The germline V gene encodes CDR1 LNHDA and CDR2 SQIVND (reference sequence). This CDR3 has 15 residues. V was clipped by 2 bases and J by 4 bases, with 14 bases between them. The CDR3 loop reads CASSISRESTYGYTF. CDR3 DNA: TGTGCCAGTAGTATATCCAGGGAGTCCACCTATGGCTACACCTTC.

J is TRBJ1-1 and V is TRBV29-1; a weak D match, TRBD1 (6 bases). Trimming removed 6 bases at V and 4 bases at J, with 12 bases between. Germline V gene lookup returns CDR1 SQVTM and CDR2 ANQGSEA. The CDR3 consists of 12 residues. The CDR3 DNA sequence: TGCAGCGTACAGGGAAACAGCACTGAAGCTTTCTTT. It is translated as CSVQGNSTEAFF.

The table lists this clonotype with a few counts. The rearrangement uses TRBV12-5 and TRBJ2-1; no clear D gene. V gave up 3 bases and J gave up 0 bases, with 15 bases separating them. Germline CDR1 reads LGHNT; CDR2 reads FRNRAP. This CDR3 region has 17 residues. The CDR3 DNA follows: TGTGCTAGTGGTTTAATGGTGGCGGCCAGCTCCTACAATGAGCAGTTCTTC. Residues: CASGLMVAASSYNEQFF.

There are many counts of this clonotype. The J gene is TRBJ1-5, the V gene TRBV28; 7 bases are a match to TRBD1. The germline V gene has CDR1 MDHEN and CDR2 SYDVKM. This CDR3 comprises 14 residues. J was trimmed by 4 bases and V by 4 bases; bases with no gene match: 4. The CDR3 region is CASSSPGQNQPQHF. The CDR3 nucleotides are TGTGCCAGCAGTTCGCCGGGACAGAATCAGCCCCAGCATTTT.

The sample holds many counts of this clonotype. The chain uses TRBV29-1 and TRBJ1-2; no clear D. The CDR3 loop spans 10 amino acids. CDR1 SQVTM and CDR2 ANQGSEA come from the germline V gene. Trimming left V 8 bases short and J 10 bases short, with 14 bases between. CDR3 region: CSSEEGVYTF. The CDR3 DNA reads TGCAGCTCCGAGGAGGGAGTCTACACCTTC.

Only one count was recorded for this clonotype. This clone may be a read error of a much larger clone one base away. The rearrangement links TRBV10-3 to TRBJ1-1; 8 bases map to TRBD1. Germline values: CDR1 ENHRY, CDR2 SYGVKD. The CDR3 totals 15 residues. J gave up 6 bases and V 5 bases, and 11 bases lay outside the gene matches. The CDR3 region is CAISTVTGDISEAFF. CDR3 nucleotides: TGTGCCATCAGTACCGTGACAGGGGATATTTCTGAAGCTTTCTTT.

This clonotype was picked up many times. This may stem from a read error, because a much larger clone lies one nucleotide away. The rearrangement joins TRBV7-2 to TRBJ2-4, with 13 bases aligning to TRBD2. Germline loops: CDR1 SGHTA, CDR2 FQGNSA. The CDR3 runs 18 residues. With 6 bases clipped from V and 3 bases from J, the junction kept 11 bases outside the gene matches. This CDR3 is CASRITSGRAVDKNIQYF. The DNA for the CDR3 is TGTGCCAGCAGGATTACTAGCGGGAGGGCCGTTGACAAAAACATTCAGTACTTC.

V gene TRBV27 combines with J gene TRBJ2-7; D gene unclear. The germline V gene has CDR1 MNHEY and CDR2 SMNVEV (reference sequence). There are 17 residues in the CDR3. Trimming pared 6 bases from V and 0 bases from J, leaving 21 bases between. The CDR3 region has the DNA TGTGCCAGCAGATACCATTACGTCCCCGTCAGCTCCTACGAGCAGTACTTC. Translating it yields CASRYHYVPVSSYEQYF.

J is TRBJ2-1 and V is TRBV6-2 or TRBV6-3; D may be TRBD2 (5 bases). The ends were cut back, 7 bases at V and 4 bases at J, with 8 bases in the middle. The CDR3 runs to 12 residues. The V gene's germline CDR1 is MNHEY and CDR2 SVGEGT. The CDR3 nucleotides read TGTGCCAGCAAAGAGGGATACAATGAGCAGTTCTTC. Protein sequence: CASKEGYNEQFF.

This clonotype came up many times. The DNA for the CDR3 is TGTGCCAGCAGCTCGGGACTAGCGGGAGAGACCCAGTACTTC. This gives the protein CASSSGLAGETQYF. The chain is built from TRBV7-2 and TRBJ2-5; 12 positions agree with TRBD2. This CDR3 comprises 14 residues. V lost 4 bases and J lost 4; bases outside the gene matches: 1. Looked up from germline, CDR1 is SGHTA and CDR2 is FQGNSA.

CDR3 DNA sequence: TGTGCCAGCAGTCTAGGACTCCCGACCCAGTTCTTC. Its protein is CASSLGLPTQFF. The chain combines TRBV28 with TRBJ2-1; TRBD2 is a possible D gene (5 bases). This CDR3 contains 12 residues. Between the trimmed V and J ends, which lost 5 bases and 13 bases, there was a span of 15 bases. The germline CDR1 and CDR2 sequences are MDHEN and SYDVKM.

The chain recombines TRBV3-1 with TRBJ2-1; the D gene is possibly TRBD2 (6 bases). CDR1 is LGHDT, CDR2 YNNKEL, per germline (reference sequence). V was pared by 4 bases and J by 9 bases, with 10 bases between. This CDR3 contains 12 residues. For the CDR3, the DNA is TGTGCCAGCAGCCTGCGGGAAGTTGAGCAGTTCTTC. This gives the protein CASSLREVEQFF.

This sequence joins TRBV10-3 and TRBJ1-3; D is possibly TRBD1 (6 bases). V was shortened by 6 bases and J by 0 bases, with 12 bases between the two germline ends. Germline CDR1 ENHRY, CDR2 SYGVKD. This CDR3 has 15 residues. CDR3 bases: TGTGCCATCAGCCGACAGGCTACCTCTGGAAACACCATATATTTT. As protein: CAISRQATSGNTIYF.